Listed here are 5 T cell receptor beta chains from one sample, sequenced in a study of early T cells in non-severe SARS-CoV-2 infection (dated by TCRdb to about 2021). The library relied on 5' RACE. The reads were generated on a NextSeq 500. TCRdb handled the public reads itself, with Q25 trimming in fastp and clone calling in MiXCR, and kept productive beta chains. Each entry is one CDR3 protein sequence, shown with its most common DNA and genes. The sample includes 57,000 or so distinct CDR3 sequences, with 10% to 15% observed a single time. The ten largest clonotypes hold around 4.9% of the sample. The sample consisted of whole blood. The receptors originated from an adult who was a healthcare worker with PCR-confirmed SARS-CoV-2 infection or an uninfected control (not recorded which).

This clonotype has a count of ten or more. The V call is TRBV27, the J call TRBJ1-1, with D possibly being TRBD1 (6 bases). V lost 3 bases and J lost 1, with 9 bases in between. Per the germline V gene, CDR1 is MNHEY and CDR2 is SMNVEV (reference sequence). CDR3 length equals 14 residues. CDR3 sequence reads: CASSLGGWNTEAFF. Written as DNA, the CDR3 is TGTGCCAGCAGTTTGGGGGGCTGGAACACTGAAGCTTTCTTT.

The chain employs TRBV6-2 or TRBV6-3 and TRBJ2-7; D might be TRBD1 (7 bases). The CDR3 runs 15 residues. Germline V gene sequence: CDR1 MNHEY, CDR2 SVGEGT. Trimming stripped 3 bases from V and 0 bases from J, with 12 bases between. The CDR3: CASSYTGDSSYEQYF. In DNA, the CDR3 is TGTGCCAGCAGTTATACGGGGGACAGCTCCTACGAGCAGTACTTC.

Ten or more counts support this clonotype. This chain links TRBV20-1 with TRBJ1-6, with unresolved D. Germline CDR1 and CDR2: DFQATT and SNEGSKA (reference sequence). CDR3 size: 12 residues. V was cut by 5 bases and J by 7 bases, with 9 bases left in between. The CDR3 loop reads CSAAGINSPLHF. The CDR3 DNA is TGCAGTGCTGCCGGGATCAATTCACCCCTCCACTTT.

This clonotype was observed a few times. This rearrangement joins TRBV10-3 to TRBJ1-3; 7 nucleotides match TRBD1. This CDR3 is built from 13 residues. Germline CDR1 ENHRY, CDR2 SYGVKD. The junction had 11 bases not matched to a gene; V was cut back by 2 bases and J by 16 bases. The DNA for the CDR3 is TGTGCCATCAGTGAGCTTGTCCAGGGACAGTTGTATTTT. It encodes CAISELVQGQLYF.

Only a few counts were recorded for this clonotype. CDR3 in DNA: TGTGCCAGCAGTCGACTATCACAGGCCTCCTACGAGCAGTACTTC. Its protein is CASSRLSQASYEQYF. V usage is TRBV28 and J usage is TRBJ2-7; D may correspond to TRBD1 or TRBD2 (5 bases each). The CDR3 consists of 15 residues. CDR1 is MDHEN, CDR2 SYDVKM, per germline. V lost 5 bases, J lost 0 bases, and 14 bases lay in between.